This T cell receptor beta chain was retrieved from a study of CD8 T cells in ankylosing spondylitis. This clonotype appeared a few times. Its antigen is currently unknown. TCRdb re-called the 5' RACE reads with MiXCR, one entry per CDR3 protein. The sample has roughly 160,000 distinct CDR3 sequences, around a tenth seen once. The CDR3 sequence is 13 residues long. Trimming cost V 7 bases and J 3 bases, with 10 bases left between them. Study-level results: Reportedly, disease-linked clones are significantly enriched in ankylosing spondylitis patients' matched synovial fluid.

The genes are TRBV12-3 or TRBV12-4 and TRBJ2-1; D is ambiguous. The source of this sequence is a female donor with ankylosing spondylitis or in good health (not recorded which). Specimen: blood, either unsorted or a sorted T cell fraction (not recorded which). CDR3 sequence: CASKLPGYNEQFF. CDR3 coding DNA: TGTGCCAGCAAGCTCCCGGGCTACAATGAGCAGTTCTTC.